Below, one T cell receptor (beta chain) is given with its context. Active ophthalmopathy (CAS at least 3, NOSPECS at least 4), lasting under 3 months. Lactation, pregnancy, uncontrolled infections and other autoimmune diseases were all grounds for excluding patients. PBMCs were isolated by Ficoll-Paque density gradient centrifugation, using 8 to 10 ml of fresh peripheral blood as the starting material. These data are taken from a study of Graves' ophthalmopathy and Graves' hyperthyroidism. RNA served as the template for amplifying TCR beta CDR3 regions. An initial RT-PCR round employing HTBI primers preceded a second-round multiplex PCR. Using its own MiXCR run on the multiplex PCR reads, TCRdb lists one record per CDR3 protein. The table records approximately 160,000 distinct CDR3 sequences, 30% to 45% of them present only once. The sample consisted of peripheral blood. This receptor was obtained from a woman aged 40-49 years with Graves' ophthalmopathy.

The CDR3 spells CASSERGQANYGYTF. Written as DNA, the CDR3 is TGTGCCAGCAGTGAGCGTGGACAGGCAAACTATGGCTACACCTTC. This sequence joins TRBV28 and TRBJ1-2; 7 bases map to TRBD1. V shed 5 bases, J shed 2 bases, and the junction held 8 bases outside the gene matches. CDR3 length equals 15 residues. Germline-derived CDR1 and CDR2 are MDHEN and SYDVKM.